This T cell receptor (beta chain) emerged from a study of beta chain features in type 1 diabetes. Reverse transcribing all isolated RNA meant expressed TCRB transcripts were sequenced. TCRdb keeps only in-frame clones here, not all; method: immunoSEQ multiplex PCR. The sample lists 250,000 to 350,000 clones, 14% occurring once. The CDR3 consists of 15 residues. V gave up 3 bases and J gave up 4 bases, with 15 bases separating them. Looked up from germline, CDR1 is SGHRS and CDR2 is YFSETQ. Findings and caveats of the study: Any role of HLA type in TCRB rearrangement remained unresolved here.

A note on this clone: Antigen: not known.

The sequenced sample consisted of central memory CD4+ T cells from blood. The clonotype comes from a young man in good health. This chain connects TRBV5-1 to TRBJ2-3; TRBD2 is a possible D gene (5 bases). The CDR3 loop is CASSSKTSSPDTQYF. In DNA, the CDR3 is TGCGCCAGCAGCTCTAAAACTAGTTCCCCAGATACGCAGTATTTT. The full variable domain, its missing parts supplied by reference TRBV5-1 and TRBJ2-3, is KAGVTQTPRYLIKTRGQQVTLSCSPISGHRSVSWYQQTPGQGLQFLFEYFSETQRNKGNFPGRFSGRQFSNSRSEMNVSTLELGDSALYLCASSSKTSSPDTQYFGPGTRLTVL.